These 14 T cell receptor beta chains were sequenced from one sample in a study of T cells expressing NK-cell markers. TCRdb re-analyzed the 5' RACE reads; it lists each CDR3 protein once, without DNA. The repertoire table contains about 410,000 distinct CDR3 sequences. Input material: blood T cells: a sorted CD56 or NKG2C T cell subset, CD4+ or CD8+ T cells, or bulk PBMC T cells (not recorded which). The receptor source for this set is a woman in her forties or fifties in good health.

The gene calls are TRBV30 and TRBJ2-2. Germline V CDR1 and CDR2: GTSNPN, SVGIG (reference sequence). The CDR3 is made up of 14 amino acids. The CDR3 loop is CAWSVGANTGELFF.

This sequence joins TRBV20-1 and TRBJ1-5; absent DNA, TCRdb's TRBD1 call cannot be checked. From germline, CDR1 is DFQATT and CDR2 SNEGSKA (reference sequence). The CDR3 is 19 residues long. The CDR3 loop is CSAREPRQGAGFGNQPQHF.

The CDR3 is CASSPVRSTDTQYF. The chain employs TRBV5-1 and TRBJ2-3; the TCRdb D gene call, TRBD1, has no DNA to confirm it. This CDR3 comprises 14 residues. Germline V CDR1 and CDR2: SGHRS, YFSETQ.

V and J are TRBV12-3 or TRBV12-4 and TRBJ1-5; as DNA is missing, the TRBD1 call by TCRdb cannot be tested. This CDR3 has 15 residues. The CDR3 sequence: CASSRGGGAAGPQHF.

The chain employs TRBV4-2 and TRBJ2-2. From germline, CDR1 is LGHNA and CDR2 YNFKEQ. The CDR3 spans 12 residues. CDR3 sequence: CASSQEGGELFF.

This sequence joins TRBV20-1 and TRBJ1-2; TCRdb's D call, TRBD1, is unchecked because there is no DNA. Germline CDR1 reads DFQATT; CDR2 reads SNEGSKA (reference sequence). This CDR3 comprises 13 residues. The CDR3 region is CSVRPRETYGYTF.

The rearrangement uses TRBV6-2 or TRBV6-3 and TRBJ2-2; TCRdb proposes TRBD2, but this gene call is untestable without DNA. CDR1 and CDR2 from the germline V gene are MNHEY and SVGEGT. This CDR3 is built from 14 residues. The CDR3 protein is CASRDPLNTGELFF.

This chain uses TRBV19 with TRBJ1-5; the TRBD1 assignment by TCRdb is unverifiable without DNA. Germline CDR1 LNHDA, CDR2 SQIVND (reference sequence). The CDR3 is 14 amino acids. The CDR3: CASNEGASNQPQHF.

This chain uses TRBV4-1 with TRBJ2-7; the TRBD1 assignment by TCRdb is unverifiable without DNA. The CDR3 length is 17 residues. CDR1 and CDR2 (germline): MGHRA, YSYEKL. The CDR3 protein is CASRPISRGTGAGEQYF.

This chain's CDR3 is CASSYSDSHPLEAFF. The chain couples TRBV6-5 to TRBJ1-1; there is no DNA to check the TCRdb D call of TRBD1. CDR1 MNHEY and CDR2 SVGAGI come from the germline V gene. There are 15 residues in the CDR3.

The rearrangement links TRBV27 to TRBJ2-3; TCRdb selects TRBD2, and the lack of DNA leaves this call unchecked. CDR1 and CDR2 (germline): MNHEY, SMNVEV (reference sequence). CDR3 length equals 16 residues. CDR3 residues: CASSLVLNSGTDTQYF.

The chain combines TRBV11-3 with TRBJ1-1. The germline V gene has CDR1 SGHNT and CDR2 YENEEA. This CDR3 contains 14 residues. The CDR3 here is CASSVPAGVTEAFF.

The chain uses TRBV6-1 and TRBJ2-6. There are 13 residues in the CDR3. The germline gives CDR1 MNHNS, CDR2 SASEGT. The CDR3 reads CASSDGWANVLTF.

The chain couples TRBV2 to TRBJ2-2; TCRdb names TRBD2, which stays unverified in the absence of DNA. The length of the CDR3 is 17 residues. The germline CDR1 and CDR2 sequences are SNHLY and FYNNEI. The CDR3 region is CASRRTSGSFWTGELFF.